This T cell receptor beta chain came from a study of cytomegalovirus exposure and HLA in healthy donors. Use of 60 Vbeta and 13 Jbeta primers characterized the PCR. TCRdb's table, derived via immunoSEQ multiplex PCR, lists solely in-frame clones and lacks some. The sample shows some 190,000 clones, roughly 87% of them seen only once. V lost 1 base and J 13 bases, leaving 8 bases between the germline ends. Germline V gene sequence: CDR1 SGHNT, CDR2 YENEEA. The CDR3 totals 11 residues. The sample was PBMCs. This clonotype originated in a man aged 35 to 55 in good health and CMV-seronegative. The chain uses TRBV11-3 and TRBJ2-1, with D unclear. In DNA, the CDR3 is TGTGCCAGCAGCTTAGGACTTCTACAGTTCTTC. This codes for CASSLGLLQFF.